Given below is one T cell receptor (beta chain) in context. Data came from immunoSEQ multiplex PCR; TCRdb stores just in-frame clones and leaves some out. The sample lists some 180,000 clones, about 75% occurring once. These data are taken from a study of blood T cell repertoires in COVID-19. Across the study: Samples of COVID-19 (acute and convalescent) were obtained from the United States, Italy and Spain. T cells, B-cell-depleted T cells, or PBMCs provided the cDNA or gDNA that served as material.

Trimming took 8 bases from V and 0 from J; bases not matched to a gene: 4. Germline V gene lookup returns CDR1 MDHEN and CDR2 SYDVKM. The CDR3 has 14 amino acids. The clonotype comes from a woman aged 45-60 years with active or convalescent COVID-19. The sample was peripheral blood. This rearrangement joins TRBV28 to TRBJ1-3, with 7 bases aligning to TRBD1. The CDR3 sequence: CASLGQISGNTIYF. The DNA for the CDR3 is TGTGCCAGCTTGGGACAGATCTCTGGAAACACCATATATTTT.